Given below is one T cell receptor (beta chain) in context. The sample comes from a study of blood T cell repertoires in COVID-19. Study as a whole: Acute-phase and convalescent COVID-19 samples originated in the United States, Italy and Spain. Sources were T cells, B-cell-depleted T cells, or PBMCs; the material itself was cDNA or gDNA.

This CDR3 comprises 15 residues. CDR1 and CDR2 (germline): MNHEY, SVGAGI. With 6 bases clipped from V and 6 bases from J, the junction kept 13 bases outside the gene matches. Under the authors' procedure: Reference gene primers were amplified, and this amplification served to estimate nucleated cell counts. TCRdb keeps only in-frame clones here, not all; method: immunoSEQ multiplex PCR. From that table come the V and J calls and clone size; the DNA was used to work out D and trimming. Found here are more than 80,000 clones, roughly 88% of them singletons; the top ten hold more than 25%. The specimen sequenced was peripheral blood. The genes are TRBV6-5 and TRBJ1-2, with TRBD1 matching 7 bases. This TCR was recovered from a woman older than 75 with active or convalescent COVID-19. The CDR3 bases are TGTGCCAGCAGCCCGACAGGGCGTTTCCATCATGGCTACACCTTC. Translation: CASSPTGRFHHGYTF.